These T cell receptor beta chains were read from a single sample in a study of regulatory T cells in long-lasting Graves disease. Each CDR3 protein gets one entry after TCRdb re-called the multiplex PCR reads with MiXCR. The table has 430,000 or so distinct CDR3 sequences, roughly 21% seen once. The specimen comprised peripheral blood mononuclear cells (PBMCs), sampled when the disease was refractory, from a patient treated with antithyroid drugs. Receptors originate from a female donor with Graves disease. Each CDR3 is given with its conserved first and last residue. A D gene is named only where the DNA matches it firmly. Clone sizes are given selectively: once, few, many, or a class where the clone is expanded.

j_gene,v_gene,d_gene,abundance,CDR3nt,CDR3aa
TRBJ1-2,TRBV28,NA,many,TGTGCCAGCAGTTTACAGGACAGAAACTATGGCTACACCTTC,CASSLQDRNYGYTF
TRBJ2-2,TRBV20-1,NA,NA,TGCAGTGCTTTCCGGTCGAACACCGGGGAGCTGTTTTTT,CSAFRSNTGELFF
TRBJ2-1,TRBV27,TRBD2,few,TGTGCCAGCAGTTGGAGCGGGAGGTTCGACAATGAGCAGTTCTTC,CASSWSGRFDNEQFF
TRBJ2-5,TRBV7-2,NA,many,TGTGCCAGCAGCCACGCGGAGACCCAGTACTTC,CASSHAETQYF
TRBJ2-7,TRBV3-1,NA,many,TGTGCCAGCAGCCAGAACCCGGGAGCCTACGAGCAGTACTTC,CASSQNPGAYEQYF
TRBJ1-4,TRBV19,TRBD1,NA,TGTGCCAGTATCGCCACAGGGGCCGGAGATGAAAAACTGTTTTTT,CASIATGAGDEKLFF
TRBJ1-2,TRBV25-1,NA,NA,TGTGCCAGCAGTGACAGGGACGTTTTGGGAGGCTACACCTTC,CASSDRDVLGGYTF
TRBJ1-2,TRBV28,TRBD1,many,TGTGCCAGCAGTTTCCGGGACAGGGAAGGTGGCTACACCTTC,CASSFRDREGGYTF
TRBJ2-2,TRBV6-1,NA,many,TGTGCCAGCAGGACTACCGGGACGGTTACCGGGGAGCTGTTTTTT,CASRTTGTVTGELFF
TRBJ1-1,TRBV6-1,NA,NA,TGTGCCAGCGGGCCCCGGAAGGACCGAGGGAACACTGAAGCTTTCTTT,CASGPRKDRGNTEAFF
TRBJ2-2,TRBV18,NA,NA,TGTGCCAGCTCACATGACAGCACCGGGGAGCTGTTTTTT,CASSHDSTGELFF
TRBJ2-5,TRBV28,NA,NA,TGTGCCAGCAGTTTTCGGCCGATCAGCCAAGAGACCCAGTACTTC,CASSFRPISQETQYF
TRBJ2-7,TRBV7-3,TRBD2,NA,TGTGCCAGCAGCTTCGAAGCGGGAGGGCCCAACGAGCAGTACTTC,CASSFEAGGPNEQYF
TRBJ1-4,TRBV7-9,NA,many,TGTGCCAGCAGCCCGGGTCAATTTGATGAAAAACTGTTTTTT,CASSPGQFDEKLFF
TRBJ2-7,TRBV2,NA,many,TGTGCCAGAAGGACACCCGTCTCCTACGAGCAGTACTTC,CARRTPVSYEQYF
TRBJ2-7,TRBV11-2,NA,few,TGTGCCAGCAGGGGAATTGGGTCCTACGAGCAGTACTTC,CASRGIGSYEQYF
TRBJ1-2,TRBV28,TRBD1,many,TGTGCCAGCTGCGGGACAGGGGCCCTGGCTAACTATGGCTACACCTTC,CASCGTGALANYGYTF
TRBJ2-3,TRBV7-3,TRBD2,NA,TGTGCCAGCAGCCTAATAGCGGGAGGGCCAATAGATACGCAGTATTTT,CASSLIAGGPIDTQYF
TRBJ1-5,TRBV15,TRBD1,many,TGTGCCACCAGCCCCGATGGCAGGGGGGGTCAGCCCCAGCATTTT,CATSPDGRGGQPQHF
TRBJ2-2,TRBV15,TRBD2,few,TGTGCCACCAAAGGGTGGCAAGCGGGAGTCTCCGGGGAGCTGTTTTTT,CATKGWQAGVSGELFF
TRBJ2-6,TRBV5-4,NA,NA,TGTGCCAGCAGCTTGGGTCGGCTCTCTGGGGCCAACGTCCTGACTTTC,CASSLGRLSGANVLTF
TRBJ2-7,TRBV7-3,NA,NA,TGTGCCAGCAGCTGTCGACAGGCTCTTGACTACGAGCAGTACTTC,CASSCRQALDYEQYF
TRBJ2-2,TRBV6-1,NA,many,TGTGCCAGCAGTGAGGCGTCGTTTTACACCGGGGAGCTGTTTTTT,CASSEASFYTGELFF
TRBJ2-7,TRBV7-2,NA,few,TGTGCCAGCAGCGCCGGACCTATCTCCTACGAGCAGTACTTC,CASSAGPISYEQYF
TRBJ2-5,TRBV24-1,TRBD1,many,TGTGCCACCAGTGATCACCGCCCACAGGGGTCCCTCCAAGAGACCCAGTACTTC,CATSDHRPQGSLQETQYF
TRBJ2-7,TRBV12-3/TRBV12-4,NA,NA,TGTGCCAGCAGTTTCGCGGCGGGGGCGGGACACGAGCAGTACTTC,CASSFAAGAGHEQYF
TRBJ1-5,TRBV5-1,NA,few,TGCGCCAGCAAGGAGGGCGGGAATAGCAATCAGCCCCAGCATTTT,CASKEGGNSNQPQHF
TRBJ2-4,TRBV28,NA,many,TGTGCCAGCAGACGGCTTACGACAGGACCCCTCCCTAAAAACATTCAGTACTTC,CASRRLTTGPLPKNIQYF
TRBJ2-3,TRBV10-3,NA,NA,TGTGCCATCAGTGAGTCACTGACAAGCACAGATACGCAGTATTTT,CAISESLTSTDTQYF
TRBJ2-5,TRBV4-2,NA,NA,TGTGCCAGCAGCCAGCGGGAAGGGCGGCAAGAGACCCAGTACTTC,CASSQREGRQETQYF
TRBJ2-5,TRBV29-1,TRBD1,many,TGCAGCGTAGAACCAGACAGGGCGATAGGAGAGACCCAGTACTTC,CSVEPDRAIGETQYF
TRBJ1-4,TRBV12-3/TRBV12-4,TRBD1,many,TGTGCCAGCGGGAGGCAGGGGGGGGCTGAAAAACTGTTTTTT,CASGRQGGAEKLFF
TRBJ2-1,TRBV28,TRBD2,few,TGTGCCAGCAAGCGGGAGGGCATGAGAGGAGAGCAGTTCTTC,CASKREGMRGEQFF
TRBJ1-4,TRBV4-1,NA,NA,TGCGCCAGCAGCCCGGGGGGAAAACTGTTTTTT,CASSPGGKLFF
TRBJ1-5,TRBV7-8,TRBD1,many,TGTGCCAGCAGTTTCGGACAGGGGAAGGATCAGCCCCAGCATTTT,CASSFGQGKDQPQHF
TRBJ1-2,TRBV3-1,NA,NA,TGTGCCAGCAGCCAAGGACCATACTATGGCTACACCTTC,CASSQGPYYGYTF
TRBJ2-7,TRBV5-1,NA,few,TGCGCCAGCAGCTTGGCTAGGACAATTGACGAGCAGTACTTC,CASSLARTIDEQYF
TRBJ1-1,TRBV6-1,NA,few,TGTGCCAGCCGTGTGCAGGGCAGCCCCACTGAAGCTTTCTTT,CASRVQGSPTEAFF
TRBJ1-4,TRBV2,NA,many,TGTGCCAGCACCCCAACCTCTCTAATCATTAATGAAAAACTGTTTTTT,CASTPTSLIINEKLFF
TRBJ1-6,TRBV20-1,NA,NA,TGCAGTGCTAGAGGGACAATGAGCTCCTATAATTCACCCCTCCACTTT,CSARGTMSSYNSPLHF
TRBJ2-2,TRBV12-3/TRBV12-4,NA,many,TGTGCCAGCAGTTTACTGGGGCCGTTTAACACCGGGGAGCTGTTTTTT,CASSLLGPFNTGELFF
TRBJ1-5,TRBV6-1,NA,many,TGTGCCAGCAGTGCTTTAGACAGCTCTAATCAGCCCCAGCATTTT,CASSALDSSNQPQHF
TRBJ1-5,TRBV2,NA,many,TGTGCCAGCACTGGGATTAATCGCAATCAGCCCCAGCATTTT,CASTGINRNQPQHF
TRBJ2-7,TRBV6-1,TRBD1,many,TGTGCCAGCAGGACGGGACAGACCTACGAGCAGTACTTC,CASRTGQTYEQYF
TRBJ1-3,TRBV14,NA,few,TGTGCCAGCAGCCAAGATCGGGGACACACCATATATTTT,CASSQDRGHTIYF
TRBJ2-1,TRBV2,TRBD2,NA,TGTGCCAGCAGTGAAGAGGGAGGGTCCTACAATGAGCAGTTCTTC,CASSEEGGSYNEQFF
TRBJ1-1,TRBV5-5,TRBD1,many,TGTGCCAGCAGCGCAGGGGGCTTGAACACTGAAGCTTTCTTT,CASSAGGLNTEAFF
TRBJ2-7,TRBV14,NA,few,TGTGCCAGCAGCCAAGTCCTAGCCCACGAGCAGTACTTC,CASSQVLAHEQYF